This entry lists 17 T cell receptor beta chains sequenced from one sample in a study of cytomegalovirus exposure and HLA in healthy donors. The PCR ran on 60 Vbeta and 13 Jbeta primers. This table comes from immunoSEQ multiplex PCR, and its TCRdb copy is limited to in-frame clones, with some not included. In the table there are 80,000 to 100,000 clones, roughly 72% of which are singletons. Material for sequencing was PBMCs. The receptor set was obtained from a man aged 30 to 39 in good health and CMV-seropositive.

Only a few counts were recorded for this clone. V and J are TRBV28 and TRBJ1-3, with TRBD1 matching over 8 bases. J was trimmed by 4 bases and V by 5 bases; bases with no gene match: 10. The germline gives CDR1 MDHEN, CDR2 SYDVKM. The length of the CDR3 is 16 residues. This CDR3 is CASSPPTGAGGNTIYF. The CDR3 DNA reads TGTGCCAGCAGTCCACCGACAGGGGCGGGGGGAAACACCATATATTTT.

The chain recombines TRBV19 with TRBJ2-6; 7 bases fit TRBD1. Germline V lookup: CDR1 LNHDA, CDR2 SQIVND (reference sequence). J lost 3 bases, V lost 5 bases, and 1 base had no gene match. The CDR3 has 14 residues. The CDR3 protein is CASSYRGGANVLTF. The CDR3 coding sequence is TGTGCCAGTAGTTACAGGGGTGGGGCCAACGTCCTGACTTTC. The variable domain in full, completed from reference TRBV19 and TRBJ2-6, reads DGGITQSPKYLFRKEGQNVTLSCEQNLNHDAMYWYRQDPGQGLRLIYYSQIVNDFQKGDIAEGYSVSREKKESFPLTVTSAQKNPTAFYLCASSYRGGANVLTFGAGSRLTVL.

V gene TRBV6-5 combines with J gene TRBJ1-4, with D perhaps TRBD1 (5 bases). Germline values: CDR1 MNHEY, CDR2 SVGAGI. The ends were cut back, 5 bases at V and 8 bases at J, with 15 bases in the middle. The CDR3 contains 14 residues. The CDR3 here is CASSLAGCREKLFF. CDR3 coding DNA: TGTGCCAGCAGTCTGGCAGGGTGTCGCGAAAAACTGTTTTTT.

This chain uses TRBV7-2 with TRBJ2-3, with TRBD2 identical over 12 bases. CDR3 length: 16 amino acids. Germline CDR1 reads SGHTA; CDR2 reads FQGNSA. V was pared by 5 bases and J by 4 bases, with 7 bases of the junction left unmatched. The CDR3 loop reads CASSPSGGAMSDTQYF. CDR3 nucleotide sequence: TGTGCCAGCAGCCCTAGCGGGGGGGCGATGTCAGATACGCAGTATTTT.

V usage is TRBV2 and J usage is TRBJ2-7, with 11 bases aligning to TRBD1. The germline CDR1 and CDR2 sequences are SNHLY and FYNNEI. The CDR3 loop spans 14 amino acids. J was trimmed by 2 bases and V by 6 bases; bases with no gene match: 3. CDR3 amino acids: CASRLDRGPYEQYF. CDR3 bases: TGTGCCAGCAGGTTGGACAGGGGGCCCTACGAGCAGTACTTC.

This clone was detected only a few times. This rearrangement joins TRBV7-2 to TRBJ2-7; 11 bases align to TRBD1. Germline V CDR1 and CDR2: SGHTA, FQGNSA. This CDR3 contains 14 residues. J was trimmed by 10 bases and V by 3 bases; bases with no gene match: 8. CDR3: CASSFPGQGVDQYF. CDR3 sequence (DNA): TGTGCCAGCAGCTTTCCGGGACAGGGGGTAGATCAGTACTTC.

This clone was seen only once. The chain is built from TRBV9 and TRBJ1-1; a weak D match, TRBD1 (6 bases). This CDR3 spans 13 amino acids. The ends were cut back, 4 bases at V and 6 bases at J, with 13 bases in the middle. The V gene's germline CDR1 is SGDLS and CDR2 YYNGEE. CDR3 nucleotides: TGTGCCAGCAGCCCAGTAGGGGGAGCTGAAGCTTTCTTT. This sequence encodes CASSPVGGAEAFF.

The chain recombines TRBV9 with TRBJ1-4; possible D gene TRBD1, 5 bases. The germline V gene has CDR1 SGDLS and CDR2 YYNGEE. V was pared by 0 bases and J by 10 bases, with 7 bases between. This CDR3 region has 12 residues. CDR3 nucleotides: TGTGCCAGCAGCGTAGGGGGGGGAAAACTGTTTTTT. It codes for CASSVGGGKLFF.

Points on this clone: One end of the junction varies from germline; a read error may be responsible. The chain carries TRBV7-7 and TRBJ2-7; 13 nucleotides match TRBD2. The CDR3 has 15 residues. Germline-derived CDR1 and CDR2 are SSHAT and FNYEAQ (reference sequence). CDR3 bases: TGTGCTAGCAGCCCTGGACTAGCGGGGGCCTACGAGCAGTACTTC. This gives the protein CASSPGLAGAYEQYF.

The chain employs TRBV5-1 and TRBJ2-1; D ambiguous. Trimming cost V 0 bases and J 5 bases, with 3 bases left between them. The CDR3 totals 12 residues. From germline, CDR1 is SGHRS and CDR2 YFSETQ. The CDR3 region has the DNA TGCGCCAGCAGCTTGGACAACAATGAGCAGTTCTTC. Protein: CASSLDNNEQFF.

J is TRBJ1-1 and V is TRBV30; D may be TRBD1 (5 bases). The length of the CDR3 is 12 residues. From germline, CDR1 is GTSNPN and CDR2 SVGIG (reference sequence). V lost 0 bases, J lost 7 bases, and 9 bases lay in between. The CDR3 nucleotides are TGTGCCTGGAGTGTACAGGTATTTGAAGCTTTCTTT. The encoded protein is CAWSVQVFEAFF.

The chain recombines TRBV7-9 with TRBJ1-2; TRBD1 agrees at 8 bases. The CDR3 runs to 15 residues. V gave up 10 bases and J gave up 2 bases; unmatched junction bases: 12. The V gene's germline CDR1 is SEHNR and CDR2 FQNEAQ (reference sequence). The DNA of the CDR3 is TGTGCCATAAATACTCCGGGACAGGCGAACTATGGCTACACCTTC. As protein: CAINTPGQANYGYTF.

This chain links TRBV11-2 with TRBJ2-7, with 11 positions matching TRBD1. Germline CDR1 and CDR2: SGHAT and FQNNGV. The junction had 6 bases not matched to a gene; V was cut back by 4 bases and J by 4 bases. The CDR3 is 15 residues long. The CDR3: CASSSPGTGGYEQYF. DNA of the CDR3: TGTGCCAGCAGCTCTCCCGGGACAGGGGGTTACGAGCAGTACTTC.

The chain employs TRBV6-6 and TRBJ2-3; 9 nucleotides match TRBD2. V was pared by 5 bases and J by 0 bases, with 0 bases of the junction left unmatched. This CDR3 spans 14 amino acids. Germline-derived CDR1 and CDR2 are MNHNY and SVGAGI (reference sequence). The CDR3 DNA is TGTGCCAGCAGTCTAGCGGGGAGCACAGATACGCAGTATTTT. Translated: CASSLAGSTDTQYF.

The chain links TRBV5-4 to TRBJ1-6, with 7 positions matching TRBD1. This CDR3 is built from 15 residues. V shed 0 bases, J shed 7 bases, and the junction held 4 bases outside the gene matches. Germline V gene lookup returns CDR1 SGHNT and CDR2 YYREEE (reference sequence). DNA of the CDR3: TGTGCCAGCAGCTTGGGGGACAGCCTAAATTCACCCCTCCACTTT. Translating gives CASSLGDSLNSPLHF.

CDR3 region: CASREGSSTEAFF. The CDR3 DNA follows: TGCGCCAGCAGGGAGGGGAGTAGCACTGAAGCTTTCTTT. The chain joins TRBV5-1 to TRBJ1-1; D is possibly TRBD1 (5 bases). V lost 5 bases to trimming and J lost 4 bases, with 12 bases between them. The CDR3 runs 13 residues. Looked up from germline, CDR1 is SGHRS and CDR2 is YFSETQ.

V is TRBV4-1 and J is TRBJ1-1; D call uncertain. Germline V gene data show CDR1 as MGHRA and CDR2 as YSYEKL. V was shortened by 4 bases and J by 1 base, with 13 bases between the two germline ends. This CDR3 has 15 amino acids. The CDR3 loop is CASSPPQVRNTEAFF. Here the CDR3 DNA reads TGCGCCAGCAGCCCCCCTCAGGTGAGGAACACTGAAGCTTTCTTT.